A selection of T cell receptor beta chains follows, all from one sample in a study of radiotherapy plus CTLA-4 blockade in lung cancer. The repertoire was sequenced with immunoSEQ multiplex PCR; TCRdb's copy has only in-frame clones and lacks some. This sample carries 95,000 to 150,000 clones, 80% to 90% of them seen once, and the ten largest clones take roughly 7%. The sequenced sample was peripheral blood, obtained from a patient treated with radiotherapy plus ipilimumab. These receptors were obtained from a human donor with non-small cell lung cancer that progressed on radiotherapy plus ipilimumab. The CDR3 runs from the conserved cysteine through the conserved F or W. The D gene is left open where the match is weak. A row's size may be missing; if present it is once, few, many or a size class.

TRBV6-6	TRBJ1-1	-	14	-	TGTGCCAGCAGTTACTCGACCCCAGGCACTGAAGCTTTCTTT	CASSYSTPGTEAFF
TRBV6-6	TRBJ2-3	-	15	-	TGTGCCAGCAGTAGCCCGGGACTTAGCACAGATACGCAGTATTTT	CASSSPGLSTDTQYF
TRBV5-1	TRBJ1-1	once	17	TRBD1	TGCGCCAGCAGCGTTACCGGGACAGACGGCGTCTATCCTGAAGCTTTCTTT	CASSVTGTDGVYPEAFF
TRBV5-1	TRBJ2-7	-	14	-	TGCGCCAGCAGTATGGAAGGCCTCTCCTACGAGCAGTACTTC	CASSMEGLSYEQYF
TRBV6-1	TRBJ1-1	-	12	TRBD1	TGTGCCAGCAGTGACCAGGGGGATGAAGCTTTCTTT	CASSDQGDEAFF
TRBV2	TRBJ2-3	-	17	TRBD1	TGTGCCAGCAGTGAGGCCAGGGGGAGTAATTGGGTCGATACGCAGTATTTT	CASSEARGSNWVDTQYF
TRBV19	TRBJ1-1	-	13	TRBD1	TGTGCCAGTTATGACAGGGTGAAGACTGAAGCTTTCTTT	CASYDRVKTEAFF
TRBV7-8	TRBJ1-1	-	12	-	TGTGCCAGCAGCTTAGGTAGAACTGAAGCTTTCTTT	CASSLGRTEAFF
TRBV30	TRBJ1-2	-	12	-	TGTGCCTGGAGTGTTGGGGGTTCTGGCTACACCTTC	CAWSVGGSGYTF
TRBV9	TRBJ2-3	-	16	-	TGTGCCAGCAGCCCCAAGGAAGGGGCGGTCACAGATACGCAGTATTTT	CASSPKEGAVTDTQYF
TRBV5-1	TRBJ1-1	-	15	TRBD1	TGCGCCAGCAGCACCCGACAGGGAGGGAACACTGAAGCTTTCTTT	CASSTRQGGNTEAFF
TRBV30	TRBJ2-1	-	15	TRBD1	TGTGCCTGGAGTGTCCCGAGACAGGGGTTTTATGAGCAGTTCTTC	CAWSVPRQGFYEQFF
TRBV2	TRBJ1-2	-	16	TRBD1	TGTGCCAGCAGTGAAGCGGGACAGGGTACAGACTATGGCTACACCTTC	CASSEAGQGTDYGYTF
TRBV4-1	TRBJ1-2	-	15	-	TGCGCCAGCAGCCAAGAAAGTCAGTATAGCTATGGCTACACCTTC	CASSQESQYSYGYTF
TRBV5-5	TRBJ1-5	-	16	-	TGTGCCAGCAGCATGGAAAGGGGAGGCAGCAATCAGCCCCAGCATTTT	CASSMERGGSNQPQHF
TRBV27	TRBJ2-3	-	12	TRBD2	TGTGCCAGCAGTTCACCGGGACTAGCGGGGTATTTT	CASSSPGLAGYF
TRBV10-3	TRBJ1-1	-	15	-	TGTGCCATCAGTGAGTCGGTGGGGCCGGACACTGAAGCTTTCTTT	CAISESVGPDTEAFF
TRBV5-1	TRBJ1-4	-	15	-	TGCGCCAGCAGCCCTCAGTCTGCAACTAATGAAAAACTGTTTTTT	CASSPQSATNEKLFF
TRBV7-3	TRBJ2-1	-	17	-	TGTGCCAGCAGCTCCGGACTCCCCCCTATACAATACAATGAGCAGTTCTTC	CASSSGLPPIQYNEQFF
TRBV6-1	TRBJ1-4	-	14	-	TGTGCCAGCAGTGAAGTCGCTTTTAATGGAAAACTGTTTTTT	CASSEVAFNGKLFF
TRBV19	TRBJ2-7	-	15	TRBD2	TGTGCCAGTAGTGGGGGGGACCTACCCTCCTACGAGCAGTACTTC	CASSGGDLPSYEQYF
TRBV19	TRBJ1-5	-	16	TRBD1	TGTGCCAGTGCGGACAGGGGGGCTGTAAGCAATCAGCCCCAGCATTTT	CASADRGAVSNQPQHF
TRBV14	TRBJ1-1	-	15	-	TGTGCCAGCAGCCAAGCAGGGGTTGGGAACACTGAAGCTTTCTTT	CASSQAGVGNTEAFF
TRBV30	TRBJ1-5	-	17	-	TGTGCCTGGAGTGTACGGAAGGGGATCGGGGCCAATCAGCCCCAGCATTTT	CAWSVRKGIGANQPQHF
TRBV28	TRBJ1-2	-	13	-	TGTGCCTCAAGGGTCACCAACCTCTATGGCTACACCTTC	CASRVTNLYGYTF
TRBV18	TRBJ1-5	-	14	-	TGTGCCAGCTCACCAACAGGGCCAAATCAGCCCCAGCATTTT	CASSPTGPNQPQHF
TRBV2	TRBJ2-7	once	14	-	TGTGCCAGCAGTGGGACTCCCTCGACCTACGAGCAGTACTTC	CASSGTPSTYEQYF
TRBV14	TRBJ2-1	-	13	-	TGTGCCAGCAGCTCCCGGTCGGGCAATGAGCAGTTCTTC	CASSSRSGNEQFF
TRBV29-1	TRBJ2-3	-	15	TRBD2	TGCAGCGTTGAAGACCTAGCGGTATCCACAGATACGCAGTATTTT	CSVEDLAVSTDTQYF
TRBV6-1	TRBJ2-3	-	13	-	TGTGCCAGCAGTGAAGCGAGGGGAAATACGCAGTATTTT	CASSEARGNTQYF
TRBV25-1	TRBJ2-7	-	15	-	TGTGCCAGCAGTGAAGGCGGGGCAGGGGGCTACGAGCAGTACTTC	CASSEGGAGGYEQYF
TRBV2	TRBJ1-4	-	13	-	TGTGCCAATCATCAAGGAAGGGGTGAAAAACTGTTTTTT	CANHQGRGEKLFF